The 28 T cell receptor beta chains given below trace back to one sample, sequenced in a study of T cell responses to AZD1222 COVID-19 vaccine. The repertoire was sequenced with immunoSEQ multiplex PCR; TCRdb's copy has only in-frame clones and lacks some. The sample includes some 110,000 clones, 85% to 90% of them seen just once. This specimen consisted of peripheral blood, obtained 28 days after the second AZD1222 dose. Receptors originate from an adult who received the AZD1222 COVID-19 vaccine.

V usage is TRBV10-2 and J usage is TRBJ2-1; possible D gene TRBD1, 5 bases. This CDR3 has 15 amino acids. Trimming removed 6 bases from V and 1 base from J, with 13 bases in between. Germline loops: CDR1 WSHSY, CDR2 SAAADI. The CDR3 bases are TGCGCCAGCAGCAAGGGGTGGTCTTCCTACAATGAGCAGTTCTTC. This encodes CASSKGWSSYNEQFF.

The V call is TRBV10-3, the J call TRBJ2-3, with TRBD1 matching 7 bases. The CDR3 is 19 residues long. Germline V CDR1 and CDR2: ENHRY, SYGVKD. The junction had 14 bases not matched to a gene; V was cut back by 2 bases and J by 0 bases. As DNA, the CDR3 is TGTGCCATCAGTGAGGTTTCAGGGGGTGCCTCCCCCAGCACAGATACGCAGTATTTT. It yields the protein CAISEVSGGASPSTDTQYF.

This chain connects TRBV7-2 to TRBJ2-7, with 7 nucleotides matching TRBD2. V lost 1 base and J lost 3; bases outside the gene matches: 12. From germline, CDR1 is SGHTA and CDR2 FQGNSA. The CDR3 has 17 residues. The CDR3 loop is CASSLVGGGTLNYEQYF. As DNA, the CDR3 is TGTGCCAGCAGCTTAGTGGGGGGAGGGACTTTAAACTACGAGCAGTACTTC.

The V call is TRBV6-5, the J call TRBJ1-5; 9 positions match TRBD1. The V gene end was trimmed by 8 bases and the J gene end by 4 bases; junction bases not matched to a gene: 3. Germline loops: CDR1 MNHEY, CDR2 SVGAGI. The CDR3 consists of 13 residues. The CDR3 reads CASSDRGNQPQHF. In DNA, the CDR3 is TGTGCCAGCTCGGACAGGGGAAATCAGCCCCAGCATTTT.

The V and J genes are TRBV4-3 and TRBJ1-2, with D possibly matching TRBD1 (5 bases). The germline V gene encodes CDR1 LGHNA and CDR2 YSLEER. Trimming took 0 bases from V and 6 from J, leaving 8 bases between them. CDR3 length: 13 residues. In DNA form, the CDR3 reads TGCGCCAGCAGCCAAGACCGGGGGGATGGCTACACCTTC. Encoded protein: CASSQDRGDGYTF.

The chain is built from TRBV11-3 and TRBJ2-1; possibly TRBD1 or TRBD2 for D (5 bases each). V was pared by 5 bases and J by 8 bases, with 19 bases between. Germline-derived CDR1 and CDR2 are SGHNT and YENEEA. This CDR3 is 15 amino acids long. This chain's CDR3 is CASSPGATYRDEQFF. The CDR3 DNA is TGTGCCAGCAGCCCCGGGGCCACCTATAGGGATGAGCAGTTCTTC.

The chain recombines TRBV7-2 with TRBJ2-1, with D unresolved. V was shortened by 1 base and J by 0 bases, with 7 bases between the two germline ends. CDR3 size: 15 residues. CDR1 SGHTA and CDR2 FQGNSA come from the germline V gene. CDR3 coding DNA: TGTGCCAGCAGCTTAGGATCCCGCTCCTACAATGAGCAGTTCTTC. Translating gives CASSLGSRSYNEQFF.

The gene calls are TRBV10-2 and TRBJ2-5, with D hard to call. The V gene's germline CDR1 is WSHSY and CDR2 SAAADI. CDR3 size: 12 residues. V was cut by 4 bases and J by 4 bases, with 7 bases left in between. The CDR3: CASSASGETQYF. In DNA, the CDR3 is TGCGCCAGCAGTGCCTCGGGAGAGACCCAGTACTTC.

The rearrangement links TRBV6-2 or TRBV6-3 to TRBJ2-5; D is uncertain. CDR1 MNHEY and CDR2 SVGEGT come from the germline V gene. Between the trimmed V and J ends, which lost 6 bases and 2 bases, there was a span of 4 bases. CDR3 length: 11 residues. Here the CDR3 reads CASSGQETQYF. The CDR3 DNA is TGTGCCAGCAGCGGACAAGAGACCCAGTACTTC.

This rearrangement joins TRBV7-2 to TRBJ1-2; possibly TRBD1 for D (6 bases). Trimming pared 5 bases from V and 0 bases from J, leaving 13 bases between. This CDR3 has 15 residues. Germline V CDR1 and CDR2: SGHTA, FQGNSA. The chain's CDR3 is CASSGYRETNYGYTF. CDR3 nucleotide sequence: TGTGCCAGCAGCGGCTACAGGGAAACTAACTATGGCTACACCTTC.

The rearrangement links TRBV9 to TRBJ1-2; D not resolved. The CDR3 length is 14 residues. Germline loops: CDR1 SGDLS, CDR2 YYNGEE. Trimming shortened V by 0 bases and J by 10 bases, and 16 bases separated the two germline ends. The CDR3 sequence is CASSVDDGPEVYTF. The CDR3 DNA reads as TGTGCCAGCAGCGTAGATGACGGCCCAGAGGTCTACACCTTC.

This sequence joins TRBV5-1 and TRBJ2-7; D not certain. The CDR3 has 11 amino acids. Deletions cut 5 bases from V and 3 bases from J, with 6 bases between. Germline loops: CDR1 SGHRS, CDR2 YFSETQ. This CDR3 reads CASRLNYEQYF. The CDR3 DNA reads TGCGCCAGCAGGCTGAACTACGAGCAGTACTTC.

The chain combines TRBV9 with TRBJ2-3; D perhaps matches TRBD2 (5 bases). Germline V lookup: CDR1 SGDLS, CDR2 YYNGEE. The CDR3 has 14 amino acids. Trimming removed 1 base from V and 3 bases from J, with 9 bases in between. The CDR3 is CASSVRRGTDTQYF. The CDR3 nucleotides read TGTGCCAGCAGCGTAAGACGGGGAACAGATACGCAGTATTTT. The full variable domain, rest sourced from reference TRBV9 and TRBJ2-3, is DSGVTQTPKHLITATGQRVTLRCSPRSGDLSVYWYQQSLDQGLQFLIQYYNGEERAKGNILERFSAQQFPDLHSELNLSSLELGDSALYFCASSVRRGTDTQYFGPGTRLTVL.

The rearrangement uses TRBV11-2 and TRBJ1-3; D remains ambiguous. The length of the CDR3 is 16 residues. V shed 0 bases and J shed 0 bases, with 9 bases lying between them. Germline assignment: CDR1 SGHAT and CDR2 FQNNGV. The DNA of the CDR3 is TGTGCCAGCAGCTTAGAACCGCAGAGCTCTGGAAACACCATATATTTT. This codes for CASSLEPQSSGNTIYF.

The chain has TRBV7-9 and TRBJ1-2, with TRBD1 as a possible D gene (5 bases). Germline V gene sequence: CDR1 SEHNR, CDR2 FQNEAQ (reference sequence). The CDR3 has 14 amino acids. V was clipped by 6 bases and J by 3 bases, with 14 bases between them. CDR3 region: CASRAGRGDYGYTF. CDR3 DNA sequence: TGTGCCAGCAGGGCGGGACGGGGGGACTATGGCTACACCTTC. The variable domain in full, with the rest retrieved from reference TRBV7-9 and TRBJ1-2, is DTGVSQNPRHKITKRGQNVTFRCDPISEHNRLYWYRQTLGQGPEFLTYFQNEAQLEKSRLLSDRFSAERPKGSFSTLEIQRTEQGDSAMYLCASRAGRGDYGYTFGSGTRLTVV.

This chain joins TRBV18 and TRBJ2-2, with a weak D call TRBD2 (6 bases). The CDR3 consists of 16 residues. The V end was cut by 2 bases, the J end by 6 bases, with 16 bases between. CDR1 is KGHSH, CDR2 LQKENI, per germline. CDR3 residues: CASSPRELGRSGELFF. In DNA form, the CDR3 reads TGTGCCAGCTCACCAAGGGAGCTGGGGAGGTCCGGGGAGCTGTTTTTT.

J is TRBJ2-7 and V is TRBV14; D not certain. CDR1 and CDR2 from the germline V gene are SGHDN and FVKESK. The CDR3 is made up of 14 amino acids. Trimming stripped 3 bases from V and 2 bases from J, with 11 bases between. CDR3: CASSHSAQAYEQYF. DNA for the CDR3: TGTGCCAGCAGCCATTCAGCGCAGGCCTACGAGCAGTACTTC.

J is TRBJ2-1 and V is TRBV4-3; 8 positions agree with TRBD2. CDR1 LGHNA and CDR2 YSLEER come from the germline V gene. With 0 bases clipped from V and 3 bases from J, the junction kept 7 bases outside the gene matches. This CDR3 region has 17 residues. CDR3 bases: TGCGCCAGCAGCCAAGATTACCGCGGGAGGTACTACAATGAGCAGTTCTTC. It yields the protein CASSQDYRGRYYNEQFF.

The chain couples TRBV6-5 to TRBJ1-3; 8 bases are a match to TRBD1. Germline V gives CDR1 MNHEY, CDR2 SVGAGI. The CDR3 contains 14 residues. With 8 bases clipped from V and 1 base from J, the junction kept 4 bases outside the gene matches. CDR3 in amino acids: CASATGGSGNTIYF. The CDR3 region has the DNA TGTGCCAGCGCCACAGGGGGATCTGGAAACACCATATATTTT.

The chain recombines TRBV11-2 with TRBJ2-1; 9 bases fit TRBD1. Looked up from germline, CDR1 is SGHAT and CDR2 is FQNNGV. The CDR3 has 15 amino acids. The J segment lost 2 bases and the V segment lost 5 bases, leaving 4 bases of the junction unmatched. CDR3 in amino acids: CASSQTGGTYNEQFF. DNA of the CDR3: TGTGCCAGCAGCCAGACAGGGGGGACCTACAATGAGCAGTTCTTC. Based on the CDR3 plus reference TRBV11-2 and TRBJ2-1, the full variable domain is EAGVAQSPRYKIIEKRQSVAFWCNPISGHATLYWYQQILGQGPKLLIQFQNNGVVDDSQLPKDRFSAERLKGVDSTLKIQPAKLEDSAVYLCASSQTGGTYNEQFFGPGTRLTVL.

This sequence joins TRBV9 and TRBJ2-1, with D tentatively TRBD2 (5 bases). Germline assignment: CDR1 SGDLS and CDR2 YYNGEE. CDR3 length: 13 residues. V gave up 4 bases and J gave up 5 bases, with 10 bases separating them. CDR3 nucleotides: TGTGCCAGCAGCCCTCATAGCGACAATGAGCAGTTCTTC. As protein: CASSPHSDNEQFF. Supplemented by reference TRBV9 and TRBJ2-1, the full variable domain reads DSGVTQTPKHLITATGQRVTLRCSPRSGDLSVYWYQQSLDQGLQFLIQYYNGEERAKGNILERFSAQQFPDLHSELNLSSLELGDSALYFCASSPHSDNEQFFGPGTRLTVL.

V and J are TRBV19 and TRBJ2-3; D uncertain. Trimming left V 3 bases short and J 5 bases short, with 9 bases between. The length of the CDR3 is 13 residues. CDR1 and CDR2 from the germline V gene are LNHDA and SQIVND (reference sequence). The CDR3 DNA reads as TGTGCCAGTAGTATTCAATCCCTAGATACGCAGTATTTT. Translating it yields CASSIQSLDTQYF.

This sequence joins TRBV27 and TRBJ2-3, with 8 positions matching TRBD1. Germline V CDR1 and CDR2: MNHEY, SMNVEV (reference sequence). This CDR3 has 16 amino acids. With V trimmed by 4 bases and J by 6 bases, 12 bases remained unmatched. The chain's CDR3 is CASSSHLGTGDDTQYF. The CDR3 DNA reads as TGTGCCAGCAGTTCCCACCTCGGGACAGGAGACGATACGCAGTATTTT.

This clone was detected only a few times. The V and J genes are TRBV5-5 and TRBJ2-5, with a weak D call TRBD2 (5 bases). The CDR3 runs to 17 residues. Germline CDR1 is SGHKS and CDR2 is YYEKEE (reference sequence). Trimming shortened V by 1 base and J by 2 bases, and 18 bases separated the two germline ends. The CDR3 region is CASSLLGSVSGQETQYF. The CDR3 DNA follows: TGTGCCAGCAGCTTGTTAGGGAGCGTGTCCGGGCAAGAGACCCAGTACTTC.

CDR3 nucleotides: TGTGCCAGCAGTCCGACCTTTACCTGGACAGCAGACAATGAGCAGTTCTTC. Protein sequence: CASSPTFTWTADNEQFF. V usage is TRBV28 and J usage is TRBJ2-1; tentatively, D is TRBD1 (6 bases). The CDR3 runs to 17 residues. The ends were cut back, 5 bases at V and 5 bases at J, with 22 bases in the middle. Germline V gene lookup returns CDR1 MDHEN and CDR2 SYDVKM.

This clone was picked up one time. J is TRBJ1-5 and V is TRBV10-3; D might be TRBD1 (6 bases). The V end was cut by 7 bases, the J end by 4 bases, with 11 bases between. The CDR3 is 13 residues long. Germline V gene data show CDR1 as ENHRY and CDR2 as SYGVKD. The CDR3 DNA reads TGTGCCATCAACCCAGGGGAGAATCAGCCCCAGCATTTT. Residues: CAINPGENQPQHF.

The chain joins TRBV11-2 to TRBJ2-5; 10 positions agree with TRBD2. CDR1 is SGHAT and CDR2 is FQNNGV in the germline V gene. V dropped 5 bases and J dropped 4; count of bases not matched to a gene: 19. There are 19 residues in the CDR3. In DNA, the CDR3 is TGTGCCAGCAGCCCTGGGGCTAGCGGGAGAGGATGGGTCAGAGAGACCCAGTACTTC. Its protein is CASSPGASGRGWVRETQYF. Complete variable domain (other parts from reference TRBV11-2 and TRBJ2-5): EAGVAQSPRYKIIEKRQSVAFWCNPISGHATLYWYQQILGQGPKLLIQFQNNGVVDDSQLPKDRFSAERLKGVDSTLKIQPAKLEDSAVYLCASSPGASGRGWVRETQYFGPGTRLLVL.

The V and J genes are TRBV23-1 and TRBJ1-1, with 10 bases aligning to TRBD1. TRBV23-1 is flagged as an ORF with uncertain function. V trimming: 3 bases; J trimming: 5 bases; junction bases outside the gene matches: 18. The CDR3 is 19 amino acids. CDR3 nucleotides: TGCGCCAGCAGTCAGCCGGGGACAGGGGATAGGTTGAGGGGTACTGAAGCTTTCTTT. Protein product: CASSQPGTGDRLRGTEAFF.